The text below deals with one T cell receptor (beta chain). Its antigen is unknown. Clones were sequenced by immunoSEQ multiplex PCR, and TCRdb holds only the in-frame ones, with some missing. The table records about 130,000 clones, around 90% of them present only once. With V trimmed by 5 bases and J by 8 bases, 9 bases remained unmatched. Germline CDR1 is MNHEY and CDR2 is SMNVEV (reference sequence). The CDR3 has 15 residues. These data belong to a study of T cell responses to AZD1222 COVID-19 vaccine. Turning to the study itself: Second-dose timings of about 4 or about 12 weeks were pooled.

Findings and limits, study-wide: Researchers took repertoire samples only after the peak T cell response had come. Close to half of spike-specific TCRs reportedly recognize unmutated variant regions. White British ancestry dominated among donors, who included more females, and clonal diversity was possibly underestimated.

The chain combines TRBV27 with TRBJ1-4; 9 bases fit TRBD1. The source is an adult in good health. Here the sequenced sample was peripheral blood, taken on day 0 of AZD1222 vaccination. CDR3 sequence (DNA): TGTGCCAGCAGTCCGTGGGACAGGGTGAGAGAAAAACTGTTTTTT. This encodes CASSPWDRVREKLFF.